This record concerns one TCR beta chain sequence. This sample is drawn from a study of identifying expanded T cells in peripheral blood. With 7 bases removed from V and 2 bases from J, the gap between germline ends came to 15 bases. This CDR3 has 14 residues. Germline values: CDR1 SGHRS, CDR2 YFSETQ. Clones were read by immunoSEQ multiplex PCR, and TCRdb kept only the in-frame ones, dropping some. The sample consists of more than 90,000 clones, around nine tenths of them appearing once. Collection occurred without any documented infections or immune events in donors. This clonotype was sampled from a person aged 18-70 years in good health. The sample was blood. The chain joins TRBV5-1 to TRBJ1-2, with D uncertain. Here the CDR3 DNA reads TGCGCCAGCCGCCTCGAAGGAGGGAACTATGGCTACACCTTC. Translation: CASRLEGGNYGYTF.